This entry lists 19 T cell receptor beta chains sequenced from one sample in a study of blood T cells in healthy people across ages (dated by TCRdb to between 2014 and 2017). Receptors were amplified or captured by 5' RACE. Reads for this sample came from an Illumina HiSeq 2500. A second PCR of about 6 to 11 cycles was run with a J-beta primer mix and a sample-barcoded 5' primer. TCRdb ran its own pipeline on the public reads, namely fastp trimming at Q25 and MiXCR clone calling, and kept in-frame beta chains. CDR3 protein duplicates are merged, each entry listing the most common genes and DNA. The sample has roughly 1.7 million distinct CDR3 sequences on record, about 35% of them singletons. Jointly, the top ten make up approximately 10% of the sample. Sequenced: blood. These receptors came from a woman aged 30 to 39 in good health.

The V call is TRBV19, the J call TRBJ2-1; D unclear. Trimming stripped 3 bases from V and 5 bases from J, with 11 bases between. CDR1 and CDR2 from the germline V gene are LNHDA and SQIVND (reference sequence). The length of the CDR3 is 14 residues. CDR3: CASSIGRPHNEQFF. The CDR3 DNA reads TGTGCCAGTAGTATCGGCCGCCCGCACAATGAGCAGTTCTTC.

A note on this clonotype: A clone one base away is much larger, so this may be a read error. CDR3 sequence: CASSREWTAHYEQYF. The CDR3 DNA follows: TGCGCCAGCAGCCGAGAGTGGACAGCCCACTACGAGCAGTACTTC. This chain joins TRBV4-1 and TRBJ2-5; D may be TRBD1 (6 bases). The DNA end lines up better with TRBJ2-7; the J call may be wrong. Per the germline V gene, CDR1 is MGHRA and CDR2 is YSYEKL. The CDR3 consists of 15 residues.

The V and J genes are TRBV20-1 and TRBJ2-7, with D possibly matching TRBD2 (5 bases). The V end was cut by 0 bases, the J end by 2 bases, with 11 bases between. The CDR3 length is 14 residues. Germline CDR1 and CDR2: DFQATT and SNEGSKA (reference sequence). Written as DNA, the CDR3 is TGCAGTGCTAGAGATGCGGGTTCGACCTACGAGCAGTACTTC. Translation gives CSARDAGSTYEQYF.

To note about this clonotype: One end of the junction is discordant with germline, which a read error may explain. The chain combines TRBV4-1 with TRBJ2-5; no clear D. Per the germline V gene, CDR1 is MGHRA and CDR2 is YSYEKL. CDR3 length equals 12 residues. CDR3 region: CTSNQDLETQYF. CDR3 DNA: TGCACCAGCAACCAAGATTTGGAGACCCAGTACTTC.

This clonotype was observed a single time. The chain recombines TRBV27 with TRBJ2-7, with 8 bases that match TRBD1. The J segment lost 0 bases and the V segment lost 5 bases, leaving 9 bases of the junction unmatched. The CDR3 is 16 amino acids. Germline V gene lookup returns CDR1 MNHEY and CDR2 SMNVEV (reference sequence). CDR3 amino acids: CASSTQGARGSYEQYF. DNA of the CDR3: TGTGCCAGCAGTACGCAGGGGGCGCGTGGCTCCTACGAGCAGTACTTC.

This clonotype was counted a few times. This chain connects TRBV15 to TRBJ1-1; D gene unclear. The germline V and J ends were trimmed by 1 base and 11 bases, with 11 bases remaining between them. Germline CDR1 reads LNHNV; CDR2 reads YYDKDF (reference sequence). This CDR3 is built from 12 residues. CDR3: CATSRAGQRAFF. Written as DNA, the CDR3 is TGTGCCACCAGCAGAGCAGGCCAAAGGGCTTTCTTT.

The chain recombines TRBV5-1 with TRBJ2-7; D is tentatively TRBD1 or TRBD2 (6 bases each). Germline loops: CDR1 SGHRS, CDR2 YFSETQ. This CDR3 has 16 amino acids. V lost 4 bases and J lost 4, with 21 bases in between. In DNA, the CDR3 is TGCGCCAGCAGCCGCGGTGGGGGGCTCCCGCCTTACGAGCAGTACTTC. It is translated as CASSRGGGLPPYEQYF.

The chain links TRBV11-2 to TRBJ2-3; 10 nucleotides align to TRBD1. This CDR3 is 15 amino acids long. Germline V gene lookup returns CDR1 SGHAT and CDR2 FQNNGV. V trimming: 5 bases; J trimming: 4 bases; junction bases outside the gene matches: 6. The CDR3 spells CASSPDRGRADTQYF. The CDR3 bases are TGTGCCAGCAGCCCCGACAGGGGGCGAGCAGATACGCAGTATTTT.

The gene calls are TRBV3-1 and TRBJ2-2; TRBD2 agrees at 13 bases. V was pared by 6 bases and J by 6 bases, with 1 base of the junction left unmatched. The germline CDR1 and CDR2 sequences are LGHDT and YNNKEL (reference sequence). This CDR3 comprises 14 residues. The CDR3 here is CASRGLAGPGELFF. In DNA form, the CDR3 reads TGTGCCAGCAGGGGACTAGCGGGACCCGGGGAGCTGTTTTTT.

The chain employs TRBV7-6 and TRBJ2-2; 8 nucleotides line up with TRBD1. Germline V CDR1 and CDR2: SGHVS, FNYEAQ. V lost 5 bases and J lost 4; bases outside the gene matches: 9. The CDR3 is 16 amino acids. In nucleotides, the CDR3 is TGTGCCAGCAGCCCCGGGACAGGAGCCCCCACCGGGGAGCTGTTTTTT. Translating gives CASSPGTGAPTGELFF. The full variable domain, rest sourced from reference TRBV7-6 and TRBJ2-2, is GAGVSQSPRYKVTKRGQDVALRCDPISGHVSLYWYRQALGQGPEFLTYFNYEAQQDKSGLPNDRFSAERPEGSISTLTIQRTEQRDSAMYRCASSPGTGAPTGELFFGEGSRLTVL.

This clonotype was observed a handful of times. The gene calls are TRBV3-1 and TRBJ2-7; D is possibly TRBD1 (6 bases). Germline V gene data show CDR1 as LGHDT and CDR2 as YNNKEL (reference sequence). The V and J ends lost 5 bases and 1 base respectively, with 9 bases between them. The CDR3 loop spans 13 amino acids. CDR3 nucleotides: TGTGCCAGCAGCAGGACAGAATCCTACGAGCAGTACTTC. This sequence encodes CASSRTESYEQYF.

The table lists this clonotype with many counts. The V and J genes are TRBV5-4 and TRBJ2-7; 8 bases fit TRBD2. The CDR3 runs to 14 residues. The V and J ends lost 4 bases and 7 bases, in that order; junction bases with no gene match: 10. Germline CDR1 reads SGHNT; CDR2 reads YYREEE (reference sequence). The CDR3 is CASSPGTRPWEQYF. As DNA, the CDR3 is TGTGCCAGCAGCCCCGGGACTAGGCCCTGGGAGCAGTACTTC.

The rearrangement joins TRBV20-1 to TRBJ2-7; a possible D gene is TRBD1 (8 bases). The CDR3 covers 16 residues. Germline CDR1 DFQATT, CDR2 SNEGSKA (reference sequence). V was shortened by 0 bases and J by 3 bases, with 18 bases between the two germline ends. CDR3 in amino acids: CSAREGGAGGHYEQYF. The CDR3 DNA follows: TGCAGTGCTAGAGAGGGGGGGGCAGGGGGCCACTACGAGCAGTACTTC.

CDR3 in amino acids: CASSLTGVAEAFF. The CDR3 DNA follows: TGTGCCAGCAGCTTAACGGGAGTGGCTGAAGCTTTCTTT. The chain joins TRBV13 to TRBJ1-1, with unresolved D. The V gene's germline CDR1 is PRHDT and CDR2 FYEKMQ (reference sequence). V was trimmed by 2 bases and J by 6 bases, leaving 10 bases between them. This CDR3 is 13 amino acids long.

In its sample, this clonotype was seen many times. This rearrangement joins TRBV20-1 to TRBJ2-5; D is possibly TRBD1 or TRBD2 (5 bases each). The CDR3 has 15 residues. Trimming removed 0 bases from V and 5 bases from J, with 16 bases in between. Germline V CDR1 and CDR2: DFQATT, SNEGSKA (reference sequence). CDR3 amino acids: CSARDLRARDETQYF. The CDR3 DNA is TGCAGTGCTAGAGATCTTCGGGCCCGGGACGAGACCCAGTACTTC.

This chain uses TRBV5-1 with TRBJ2-1, with 9 bases lining up with TRBD2. Trimming cost V 0 bases and J 7 bases; bases outside gene matches: 5. The CDR3 runs 15 residues. The germline V gene has CDR1 SGHRS and CDR2 YFSETQ. The CDR3 sequence is CASSLDLAGRNEQFF. The CDR3 bases are TGCGCCAGCAGCTTGGACCTAGCGGGGAGGAATGAGCAGTTCTTC. The full variable domain, completed using reference TRBV5-1 and TRBJ2-1, is KAGVTQTPRYLIKTRGQQVTLSCSPISGHRSVSWYQQTPGQGLQFLFEYFSETQRNKGNFPGRFSGRQFSNSRSEMNVSTLELGDSALYLCASSLDLAGRNEQFFGPGTRLTVL.

This chain links TRBV6-1 with TRBJ2-3; a weak D match, TRBD1 (7 bases). The CDR3 totals 17 residues. Deletions cut 11 bases from V and 1 base from J, with 25 bases between. In germline, CDR1 is MNHNS, CDR2 SASEGT. The DNA for the CDR3 is TGTGCCGGCACCCCAGGGGGAAGGCGGGAAGGCACAGATACGCAGTATTTT. Translation: CAGTPGGRREGTDTQYF.

The CDR3 is CSPHPAGAGWNTEAFF. As DNA, the CDR3 is TGCAGTCCACATCCGGCAGGGGCGGGTTGGAACACTGAAGCTTTCTTT. The rearrangement links TRBV20-1 to TRBJ1-1, with D tentatively TRBD1 (6 bases). Per germline, CDR1 DFQATT and CDR2 SNEGSKA (reference sequence). This CDR3 is 16 amino acids long. Trimming took 8 bases from V and 1 from J, leaving 23 bases between them.

The genes are TRBV30 and TRBJ2-7, with D possibly TRBD1 on 5 matching bases. The CDR3 has 13 amino acids. CDR1 and CDR2 from the germline V gene are GTSNPN and SVGIG (reference sequence). The V end lost 2 bases, the J end lost 7 bases, and 15 bases lay between the germline ends. The CDR3 nucleotides read TGTGCCTGGAGTATTGGGGCAGGCTCTGAGCAGTACTTC. Its translation: CAWSIGAGSEQYF.